These T cell receptor beta chains were read from a single sample in a study of spatial heterogeneity in lung cancer. TCRdb re-called the 5' RACE reads through MiXCR, storing one row per CDR3 protein. There are about 8,000 distinct CDR3 sequences in the sample; approximately 9.7% occur only once, and 20% to 25% lies in the top ten. This specimen consisted of normal lung tissue next to the tumor, obtained at surgery. The receptor set was obtained from a male donor with early-stage non-small cell lung cancer. Both conserved end residues are part of each CDR3. A D gene is named only where the DNA matches it firmly. Some rows have no size entry. The others give once, few or many, or a class for an expanded clone.

NA	NA	TRBV14	TRBJ1-1	TGTGCCAGCAGCCAAGAGGTAGGGGCGAACACTGAAGCTTTCTTT	CASSQEVGANTEAFF
many	TRBD2	TRBV12-3/TRBV12-4	TRBJ2-3	TGTGCCAGCAGTTACGGGAGCGGGACCTTAACAGATACGCAGTATTTT	CASSYGSGTLTDTQYF
many	NA	TRBV7-8	TRBJ1-2	TGTGCCAGCAGCTTAAGAGGCCGACCACGCGGCTACACCTTC	CASSLRGRPRGYTF
medium-sized	NA	TRBV28	TRBJ1-4	TGTGCCAGCAGCCTACACTTCGGGCCCGTAAATGAAAAACTGTTTTTT	CASSLHFGPVNEKLFF
few	NA	TRBV5-1	TRBJ1-1	TGCGCCAGCAGCTTGATTCAGGGAAACACTGAAGCTTTCTTT	CASSLIQGNTEAFF
medium-sized	TRBD1	TRBV20-1	TRBJ2-7	TGCAGTGCTAATCGCCCCGGGACAGTCGGCGGCGAGCAGTACTTC	CSANRPGTVGGEQYF
many	NA	TRBV7-2	TRBJ2-5	TGTGCCAGCAGCTTTCAGGGAGGTCGAGAGACCCAGTACTTC	CASSFQGGRETQYF
many	TRBD1	TRBV2	TRBJ1-1	TGTGCCGCAAAAAGGGGACAGGGAAACACTGAAGCTTTCTTT	CAAKRGQGNTEAFF
many	NA	TRBV5-1	TRBJ1-1	TGCGCCAGCAGCTTGCGGCAGCTGAACACTGAAGCTTTCTTT	CASSLRQLNTEAFF
many	NA	TRBV27	TRBJ1-3	TGTGCCAGCAGTTTAAGTCCGCGCGGAAACACCATATATTTT	CASSLSPRGNTIYF
many	TRBD1	TRBV7-9	TRBJ2-7	TGTGCCAGCAGCCCCCTTTGGGGGACAGCCAGCTACGAGCAGTACTTC	CASSPLWGTASYEQYF
many	NA	TRBV6-5	TRBJ2-1	TGTGCCAGCAGTTACGGGGGAGGAGGTTACAATGAGCAGTTCTTC	CASSYGGGGYNEQFF
many	TRBD2	TRBV7-3	TRBJ2-1	TGTGCCAGCAGCTTAACCCCGGGCGGGGGGGTTGAGCAGTTCTTC	CASSLTPGGGVEQFF
medium-sized	NA	TRBV12-3/TRBV12-4	TRBJ1-1	TGTGCCAGCAGCCGGGATGCTGAAGCTTTCTTT	CASSRDAEAFF
NA	TRBD1	TRBV28	TRBJ2-4	TGTGCCAGCAGTTTACCCGGGACAGGGGGCAACATTCAGTACTTC	CASSLPGTGGNIQYF
NA	NA	TRBV30	TRBJ1-5	TGTGCCTGGGACAAAGATAGCAATCAGCCCCAGCATTTT	CAWDKDSNQPQHF
medium-sized	TRBD2	TRBV29-1	TRBJ2-7	TGCAGCGTCGGGGGGGTCAGGGAAGACGAGCAGTACTTC	CSVGGVREDEQYF
NA	NA	TRBV4-2	TRBJ2-1	TGTGCCAGCAGCCAAGGGGGGCGCGGATCCTACAATGAGCAGTTCTTC	CASSQGGRGSYNEQFF
many	TRBD1	TRBV5-4	TRBJ2-1	TGTGCCAGCAGCCTGCGTGAGGGACAGGGGGACTACAATGAGCAGTTCTTC	CASSLREGQGDYNEQFF
many	TRBD1	TRBV7-8	TRBJ2-7	TGTGCCAGCAGAAGGGACAGGGGGGGCTACGAGCAGTACTTC	CASRRDRGGYEQYF
many	TRBD2	TRBV6-6	TRBJ2-1	TGTGCCAGCAGTTTGACTAGCGGGGCCTACAATGAGCAGTTCTTC	CASSLTSGAYNEQFF
many	TRBD2	TRBV4-2	TRBJ2-2	TGTGCCAGCAGCCCACTAGCGGGGGACACCGGGGAGCTGTTTTTT	CASSPLAGDTGELFF
few	NA	TRBV18	TRBJ2-7	TGTGCCAGCTCGCCGGGACGGCAAATAGGGGACGAGCAGTACTTC	CASSPGRQIGDEQYF
many	NA	TRBV7-9	TRBJ1-3	TGTGCCAGCAGCTTAATGGCGAGCTCTGGAAACACCATATATTTT	CASSLMASSGNTIYF
many	TRBD1	TRBV7-3	TRBJ1-5	TGTGCCAGCAGCGCCCACCTGACAGGGAGCAATCAGCCCCAGCATTTT	CASSAHLTGSNQPQHF
many	NA	TRBV19	TRBJ2-3	TGTGCCAGTAGTATTGTAGCGGTCCCGACTAGCACAGATACGCAGTATTTT	CASSIVAVPTSTDTQYF
many	NA	TRBV29-1	TRBJ1-1	TGCAGCGTATCCCGGACAGTGAACACTGAAGCTTTCTTT	CSVSRTVNTEAFF
few	NA	TRBV6-2/TRBV6-3	TRBJ2-3	TGTGCCAGCCACAGGGATTGGAGCACAGATACGCAGTATTTT	CASHRDWSTDTQYF
many	NA	TRBV12-3/TRBV12-4	TRBJ1-1	TGTGCCAGCAGTTTACAACTCCCTGGGGACACTGAAGCTTTCTTT	CASSLQLPGDTEAFF
medium-sized	NA	TRBV12-3/TRBV12-4	TRBJ2-7	TGTGCCAGCAAGTCAGGGGAGTCCTACGAGCAGTACTTC	CASKSGESYEQYF
medium-sized	NA	TRBV19	TRBJ2-6	TGTGCCAGTAGTATAGCCCGGTCTGGGGCCAACGTCCTGACTTTC	CASSIARSGANVLTF
many	NA	TRBV6-2/TRBV6-3	TRBJ2-2	TGTGCCAGCAGTTACCTTGGAGGCGCGAACACCGGGGAGCTGTTTTTT	CASSYLGGANTGELFF
few	TRBD1	TRBV5-4	TRBJ1-1	TGTGCCAGCAGTTGGGACAGGGAGGGTGAAGCTTTCTTT	CASSWDREGEAFF
many	NA	TRBV7-8	TRBJ1-1	TGTGCCAGCAGACAAGGGGGGGGGCCGAACACTGAAGCTTTCTTT	CASRQGGGPNTEAFF
many	TRBD2	TRBV6-5	TRBJ2-1	TGTGCCAGCAGGGCTAGCGGGAACAATGAGCAGTTCTTC	CASRASGNNEQFF
medium-sized	TRBD2	TRBV2	TRBJ2-3	TGTGCCAGCAGTGAATGGAGTAGCGGGGATACGCAGTATTTT	CASSEWSSGDTQYF
many	NA	TRBV6-2/TRBV6-3	TRBJ1-2	TGTGCCAGCAGTTCGCCGTACAGGGTTACGGGGGACGGCTACACCTTC	CASSSPYRVTGDGYTF
NA	NA	TRBV2	TRBJ1-4	TGTGCCAGCATCCGGGCAGCAACTAATGAAAAACTGTTTTTT	CASIRAATNEKLFF
many	NA	TRBV5-1	TRBJ2-7	TGCGCCAGCAGCGTTACCCAGGGGTATCCTCTACGGGAGCAGTACTTC	CASSVTQGYPLREQYF
many	NA	TRBV7-2	TRBJ2-1	TGTGCCAGCAGCTTAGCTCAGATGCGACTTGAGCAGTTCTTC	CASSLAQMRLEQFF
many	NA	TRBV29-1	TRBJ2-5	TGCAGCGGCCAACAGGGTGCTAAAGAGACCCAGTACTTC	CSGQQGAKETQYF
few	NA	TRBV4-3	TRBJ1-5	TGCGCCAGCAGCCAAGAAAGGGGCAATCAGCCCCAGCATTTT	CASSQERGNQPQHF
many	NA	TRBV20-1	TRBJ1-6	TGCAGTGCTAGAGATTCAAGGGGGGATAATTCACCCCTCCACTTT	CSARDSRGDNSPLHF
many	NA	TRBV5-1	TRBJ2-7	TGCGCCAGCAGTCCGACTATCCCTGCCTACGAGCAGTACTTC	CASSPTIPAYEQYF
medium-sized	NA	TRBV6-1	TRBJ1-5	TGTGCCAGCAGTCAGGGCCCTGAAAATCAGCCCCAGCATTTT	CASSQGPENQPQHF
many	NA	TRBV6-5	TRBJ1-2	TGTGCCAGCAGTTACGGCGGAGGGGGTCAATATGGCTACACCTTC	CASSYGGGGQYGYTF
NA	NA	TRBV7-9	TRBJ2-6	TGTGCCAGCGAAAGGGGGGCCAACGTCCTGACTTTC	CASERGANVLTF
many	NA	TRBV4-1	TRBJ2-2	TGCGCCAGCAGCCAGGAGCAGTGGAACACCGGGGAGCTGTTTTTT	CASSQEQWNTGELFF
medium-sized	NA	TRBV12-3/TRBV12-4	TRBJ2-5	TGTGCCAGCAGCACAAGGGAGACCCAGTACTTC	CASSTRETQYF
many	NA	TRBV5-1	TRBJ2-5	TGCGCCAGCAGCTTGGGACAGGTAGAGACCCAGTACTTC	CASSLGQVETQYF
NA	TRBD1	TRBV29-1	TRBJ2-5	TGCAGCGTCGGGACAGGGGCTGAGGAGACCCAGTACTTC	CSVGTGAEETQYF
medium-sized	TRBD2	TRBV12-3/TRBV12-4	TRBJ2-1	TGTGCCAGCAGTGAAATAGCGGGGAGCTCCTACAATGAGCAGTTCTTC	CASSEIAGSSYNEQFF